Reported below is one T cell receptor (beta chain). The antigen it recognizes is unknown. Per-nucleotide qualities are absent, and no much larger clonotype sits a single base away. Donors were a few dozen systemically healthy Caucasian individuals from Russia aged roughly 6 to 90 years. Ten milliliters of peripheral blood were drawn from each donor into EDTA-treated Vacutainer tubes. PBMCs were isolated by Ficoll-Paque density-gradient centrifugation, with at least 6 million obtained per sample. Total RNA, at least 5 micrograms per sample, was extracted from PBMCs with Trizol reagent. For every donor, an aliquot of PBMCs went through flow cytometry to measure the percentages of naive CD45RAhigh/CD27high T cells. These data belong to a study of blood T cells in healthy people across ages (dated by TCRdb to 2015 to 2017). Regarding the complete study: In model experiments, template switching captured about one uniquely barcoded TCR beta cDNA molecule for every two T cells. The study measured age-related changes in TCR beta repertoire diversity using deep sequencing normalized with unique cDNA molecular identifiers. For two donors (one aged 18 to 30 and one aged 80 or older), the study analyzed two additional independent replicas of 1 million unique cDNA reads from the same blood draw. To avoid experimental bias, donors of different ages were distributed randomly across sequencing lanes. The donors were split into four age groups: young (average about 16 years), middle-aged (roughly 40), aged (approximately 60) and long-lived (roughly 88).

Overall study results and their limits: Donor CMV infection status was unknown, potentially confounding age-related changes in expanded clonotypes. The long-lived group showed more naive CD4+ T cells, fewer expanded clones and increased TCR diversity than the aged group, suggesting age selection. Observed TCR beta diversity correlated strongly with the percentage of naive T cells measured by flow cytometry. Estimates of total diversity based on one million sequenced T cells were regarded as lower bounds and as underestimates. Because profiling used bulk unsorted PBMCs, naive and antigen-experienced compartments could not be compared conclusively. Observed TCR beta diversity per million T cells fell roughly linearly with age, and a significant reduction was already apparent by age roughly 40.

The library was made by 5' RACE. Sequencing was carried out with an Illumina HiSeq 2500. The second PCR ran for about 6 to 12 cycles and used a J-beta primer mix along with a sample-barcoded 5' primer. A unique molecular identifier was introduced onto each TCR beta cDNA molecule by a template-switch 5' adaptor carrying 12 random nucleotides. Each sample yielded at least 2.5 million CDR3-containing paired-end reads. First-strand cDNA was synthesized from all RNA with the Mint cDNA synthesis kit, primed by a TRBC-specific oligonucleotide. All cDNA was treated with uracil-DNA glycosylase and then went through a first 18-cycle PCR with the universal primers M1SS and BC2_uni_R. As for the original processing: Normalization of each sample was performed by random selection of 1 million high-quality reads, each carrying a distinct molecular identifier. Instead of being binned into consensus sequences, reads that shared molecular identifiers were thrown out. MiTCR, set to a Q25 quality threshold and the strictest error-elimination algorithm, was used for CDR3 identification, clonotype clustering and error correction. A nonparametric unseen species model with Euler transformation was used to estimate a lower bound on total TCR beta diversity. The public reads were quality trimmed at Q25 with fastp and then assembled into clones with MiXCR by TCRdb, keeping productive beta chains. Rows are unified per CDR3 protein, each entry keeping the most common DNA and genes. The V and J calls shown here were made by TCRdb, not taken from the authors' results. The sample table records over a million distinct CDR3 sequences; approximately 40% of these occur just once. 7% to 9% of the sample comes from the top ten.

This receptor was taken from a young woman in good health. The sequencing sample was made of blood.

The CDR3 reads CSARGLENNEQYF. The nucleotides are TGCAGTGCTAGAGGGCTAGAAAACAATGAGCAGTACTTC. The chain uses TRBV20-1 and TRBJ2-5, with no D gene named confidently. Spanning cysteine to phenylalanine, the CDR3 consists of 13 amino acids. Of all the DNA, just the CDR3 is kept, 39 bases in frame from base 1. CDR1 and CDR2 (DFQATT, SNEGSKA) derive from the germline V gene (reference sequence). Trimming costs V 1 base and J 11 bases, and their ends lie 17 bases apart.